This TCR beta chain was obtained from a study of T cell repertoires and HLA-DP antigens. Study-level information: Donor ages ranged from 18-to-29 to 60-to-69; a couple of men, one woman.

Some clones are missing from TCRdb's copy, which holds only in-frame ones; the method was immunoSEQ multiplex PCR. The profile shows roughly 110,000 clones, approximately 92% of them singletons. About this clone itself: No antigen is known for it.

Germline trimming cut 3 bases from V and 12 bases from J; bases unmatched to any gene: 8. Germline values: CDR1 SGHRS, CDR2 YFSETQ. The CDR3 is 14 amino acids. Notes on the study in general: Responder cells were total CD4+ cells with a HeLa antigen-presenting system.

The sequence was collected from a woman under 30 in good health and CMV-seronegative. The rearrangement joins TRBV5-1 to TRBJ1-4; TRBD1 agrees at 10 bases. Source material: CD4+ T cells from PBMCs. The CDR3 reads CASSSGTGVGELFF. The CDR3 nucleotides are TGCGCCAGCAGCTCGGGGACAGGGGTTGGTGAACTGTTTTTT.